A single sample is the source of the 8 T cell receptor beta chains below, sequenced in a study of control samples from healthy donors and cancer patients. The protocol was immunoSEQ multiplex PCR, while the TCRdb copy is restricted to in-frame clones and leaves out a portion. Of more than 85,000 clones listed, approximately 90% are singletons. The material sequenced was PBMCs. The receptor set was obtained from a woman aged 60-75 years with lung cancer.

This chain links TRBV7-9 with TRBJ2-5, with 11 bases fitting TRBD2. Per germline, CDR1 SEHNR and CDR2 FQNEAQ (reference sequence). With V trimmed by 1 base and J by 4 bases, 2 bases remained unmatched. The CDR3 is made up of 15 amino acids. CDR3 in amino acids: CASSLVAGGPETQYF. CDR3 DNA: TGTGCCAGCAGCTTAGTAGCGGGAGGGCCAGAGACCCAGTACTTC.

The rearrangement joins TRBV6-4 to TRBJ1-6; no clear D gene. V was trimmed by 4 bases and J by 7 bases, leaving 8 bases between them. This CDR3 is built from 13 residues. Germline values: CDR1 MRHNA, CDR2 SNTAGT. The CDR3 nucleotides are TGTGCCAGCAGTGCGGGATGGAATTCACCCCTCCACTTT. It specifies CASSAGWNSPLHF.

The chain has TRBV29-1 and TRBJ2-3; 7 bases line up with TRBD2. CDR1 is SQVTM and CDR2 is ANQGSEA in the germline V gene. V shed 3 bases, J shed 0 bases, and the junction held 0 bases outside the gene matches. This CDR3 contains 13 residues. As DNA, the CDR3 is TGCAGCGTTGAGCGGGAGAGCACAGATACGCAGTATTTT. As protein: CSVERESTDTQYF.

J is TRBJ2-1 and V is TRBV20-1; D not resolved. This CDR3 is built from 11 residues. From germline, CDR1 is DFQATT and CDR2 SNEGSKA (reference sequence). V lost 6 bases, J lost 7 bases, and 10 bases lay in between. CDR3 coding DNA: TGCAGTGCGCCCCGGGCGAATGAGCAGTTCTTC. This sequence encodes CSAPRANEQFF.

V gene TRBV3-1 (or the pseudogene TRBV3-2) combines with J gene TRBJ2-3; 13 positions agree with TRBD2. V shed 0 bases, J shed 0 bases, and the junction held 6 bases outside the gene matches. Germline-derived CDR1 and CDR2 are LGHDT and YNNKEL (reference sequence). The CDR3 totals 19 residues. The CDR3 sequence: CASSQDRLAGGPSTDTQYF. The CDR3 nucleotides are TGTGCCAGCAGCCAAGATAGACTAGCGGGGGGCCCTAGCACAGATACGCAGTATTTT.

The genes are TRBV5-8 and TRBJ1-5; D is undetermined. The CDR3 covers 15 residues. Germline assignment: CDR1 SGHTS and CDR2 YDEGEE. V lost 2 bases and J lost 2, with 11 bases in between. The CDR3 region is CASSLNRPGNQPQHF. The CDR3 coding sequence is TGTGCCAGCAGCTTAAATCGGCCGGGCAATCAGCCCCAGCATTTT. The full variable domain, with the rest looked up from reference TRBV5-8 and TRBJ1-5, is EAGVTQSPTHLIKTRGQQATLRCSPISGHTSVYWYQQALGLGLQFLLWYDEGEERNRGNFPPRFSGRQFPNYSSELNVNALELEDSALYLCASSLNRPGNQPQHFGDGTRLSIL.

The chain joins TRBV6-5 to TRBJ1-1; D might be TRBD1 (6 bases). CDR1 and CDR2 from the germline V gene are MNHEY and SVGAGI. Trimming cost V 6 bases and J 2 bases, with 10 bases left between them. This CDR3 comprises 13 residues. CDR3 protein: CASSLTGNTEAFF. In DNA, the CDR3 is TGTGCCAGCAGCTTGACAGGAAACACTGAAGCTTTCTTT.

The V and J genes are TRBV5-1 and TRBJ1-2; tentatively, D is TRBD1 (5 bases). Germline CDR1 is SGHRS and CDR2 is YFSETQ. Trimming pared 4 bases from V and 4 bases from J, leaving 20 bases between. The CDR3 is 16 residues long. The CDR3 coding sequence is TGCGCCAGCAGCCAAACCATCCTGGGGGGGTTCTATGGCTACACCTTC. It is translated as CASSQTILGGFYGYTF.